Listed below are T cell receptor beta chains from one sample, sequenced in a study of somatic mutations in cytotoxic T cells in rheumatoid arthritis. The table came from immunoSEQ multiplex PCR; TCRdb's copy has only in-frame clones and leaves some out. The data contain approximately 17,000 clones, 79% of them singletons. The sample consisted of CD8+ T cells sorted from blood. The origin of the receptors is an adult with rheumatoid arthritis. Both conserved end residues are part of each CDR3. Each record gives: D gene, clone size, J gene, V gene, CDR3 protein, CDR3 DNA. D genes are given only for firm matches. The size of a clone is reported for some rows only, either as once, few or many, or as a class for expanded clones.

-	-	TRBJ1-2	TRBV15	CATSREEGDGYTF	TGTGCCACCAGCAGAGAAGAAGGTGATGGCTACACCTTC
-	-	TRBJ2-3	TRBV14	CASSRSTVSTDTQYF	TGTGCCAGCAGCCGGTCGACAGTTAGCACAGATACGCAGTATTTT
-	-	TRBJ1-5	TRBV7-2	CASSLGHNQPQHF	TGTGCCAGCAGCTTGGGGCACAATCAGCCCCAGCATTTT
-	-	TRBJ2-1	TRBV12-2	CASRLVGEASYNEQFF	TGTGCAAGTCGCTTAGTAGGGGAGGCGTCCTACAATGAGCAGTTCTTC
-	-	TRBJ2-2	TRBV9	CASSVEGPPRGELFF	TGTGCCAGCAGCGTAGAGGGCCCTCCCCGCGGGGAGCTGTTTTTT
TRBD1	few	TRBJ1-1	TRBV27	CASSEDRANTEAFF	TGTGCCAGCAGTGAAGACAGGGCAAACACTGAAGCTTTCTTT
-	-	TRBJ1-1	TRBV9	CASSVGGFGGTEAFF	TGTGCCAGCAGCGTTGGAGGGTTCGGGGGCACTGAAGCTTTCTTT
-	medium-sized	TRBJ2-1	TRBV5-1	CASLWGNEQFF	TGCGCCAGCCTATGGGGAAATGAGCAGTTCTTC
-	once	TRBJ2-2	TRBV9	CASTGVWGQTGELFF	TGTGCCAGCACGGGGGTGTGGGGGCAAACCGGGGAGCTGTTTTTT
-	few	TRBJ2-7	TRBV29-1	CSVETAGSGEQYF	TGCAGCGTTGAGACAGCCGGATCGGGGGAGCAGTACTTC
TRBD2	-	TRBJ2-3	TRBV9	CASSVVAGAPDTQYF	TGTGCCAGCAGCGTAGTAGCGGGAGCCCCAGATACGCAGTATTTT
-	-	TRBJ2-7	TRBV7-9	CASSYPGGEQYF	TGTGCCAGCAGCTACCCCGGGGGCGAGCAGTACTTC
TRBD2	-	TRBJ2-1	TRBV6-5	CASGAGGPNEQFF	TGTGCCAGCGGAGCGGGAGGGCCAAATGAGCAGTTCTTC
TRBD1	-	TRBJ1-1	TRBV29-1	CSVFGTVMNTEAFF	TGCAGCGTCTTCGGGACAGTCATGAACACTGAAGCTTTCTTT
-	-	TRBJ2-7	TRBV7-9	CASSSTATDSRSYEQYF	TGTGCCAGCAGCTCTACCGCTACGGACAGTAGATCTTACGAGCAGTACTTC
-	-	TRBJ1-1	TRBV19	CASSIFSNTEAFF	TGTGCCAGTAGTATATTCAGTAACACTGAAGCTTTCTTT
-	-	TRBJ2-5	TRBV7-9	CASSLLPAGDQETQYF	TGTGCCAGCAGCTTACTTCCCGCAGGGGACCAAGAGACCCAGTACTTC
TRBD2	-	TRBJ2-1	TRBV7-9	CASSPRTSGKGAKYNEQFF	TGTGCCAGCAGCCCGAGGACTAGCGGGAAGGGCGCAAAGTACAATGAGCAGTTCTTC
TRBD2	-	TRBJ2-1	TRBV7-7	CASSLDGRAYNEQFF	TGTGCCAGCAGCTTAGATGGGAGGGCCTACAATGAGCAGTTCTTC
TRBD2	-	TRBJ2-1	TRBV11-3	CASSLDSGSSYNEQFF	TGTGCCAGCAGCTTAGATAGCGGGAGCTCCTACAATGAGCAGTTCTTC
TRBD1	once	TRBJ1-2	TRBV7-9	CASSGPTGGYGYTF	TGTGCCAGCAGCGGACCGACAGGGGGCTATGGCTACACCTTC
-	-	TRBJ2-7	TRBV4-1	CASSRTLKGTYEQYF	TGCGCCAGCAGCCGAACCCTTAAAGGGACCTACGAGCAGTACTTC
-	-	TRBJ2-7	TRBV7-9	CASSRAWESYEQYF	TGTGCCAGCAGCCGGGCCTGGGAGTCCTACGAGCAGTACTTC
-	-	TRBJ1-5	TRBV5-8	CASSLGFSKPQHF	TGTGCCAGCAGCTTAGGGTTTTCGAAGCCCCAGCATTTT
TRBD2	-	TRBJ2-2	TRBV9	CASSVGDGRAPGELFF	TGTGCCAGCAGCGTAGGGGACGGGAGGGCCCCCGGGGAGCTGTTTTTT
-	-	TRBJ2-7	TRBV5-1	CASSLDLRELSYEQYF	TGCGCCAGCAGCTTGGATCTTCGGGAGTTATCCTACGAGCAGTACTTC
-	once	TRBJ1-2	TRBV4-3	CASSQDRGLTDLDGYTF	TGCGCCAGCAGCCAAGATAGGGGCCTAACCGACCTTGATGGCTACACCTTC
-	-	TRBJ2-7	TRBV11-2	CASSLGPKAGNYEQYF	TGTGCCAGCAGCTTAGGTCCGAAGGCAGGGAATTACGAGCAGTACTTC
TRBD2	-	TRBJ2-1	TRBV6-4	CASKVTSGGHNEQFF	TGTGCCAGCAAGGTCACTAGCGGAGGGCACAATGAGCAGTTCTTC
TRBD1	-	TRBJ1-1	TRBV28	CASSRTGWDTEAFF	TGTGCCAGCAGCAGGACAGGGTGGGACACTGAAGCTTTCTTT
TRBD1	-	TRBJ2-7	TRBV9	CASSTRDSYEQYF	TGTGCCAGCAGCACCCGGGACAGCTACGAGCAGTACTTC
-	-	TRBJ2-5	TRBV7-2	CASSLAAGSQETQYF	TGTGCCAGCAGCTTAGCTGCGGGATCCCAAGAGACCCAGTACTTC
-	-	TRBJ2-6	TRBV28	CASSLRFRGPSSGANVLTF	TGTGCCAGCAGTTTACGCTTCCGGGGACCGAGCTCTGGGGCCAACGTCCTGACTTTC
TRBD2	few	TRBJ2-7	TRBV29-1	CSVEGDYLGIMGEQYF	TGCAGCGTTGAGGGGGACTATCTAGGAATAATGGGCGAGCAGTACTTC
TRBD2	few	TRBJ2-7	TRBV10-3	CAISPTSGSYEQYF	TGTGCCATCAGTCCGACTAGCGGCTCCTACGAGCAGTACTTC
TRBD2	-	TRBJ2-7	TRBV7-2	CASSAAGGSYEQYF	TGTGCCAGCAGCGCCGCGGGGGGCTCCTACGAGCAGTACTTC
-	-	TRBJ2-1	TRBV27	CASSDGTYNEQFF	TGTGCCAGCAGTGACGGGACCTACAATGAGCAGTTCTTC
TRBD1	-	TRBJ2-1	TRBV4-3	CASSQDRDRGPNEQFF	TGCGCCAGCAGCCAAGATAGGGACAGGGGTCCCAATGAGCAGTTCTTC
-	-	TRBJ2-3	TRBV9	CASSVGTDTQYF	TGTGCCAGCAGCGTAGGTACAGATACGCAGTATTTT
TRBD1	few	TRBJ1-2	TRBV4-3	CASSQETGEFYGYTF	TGCGCCAGCAGCCAAGAAACAGGGGAATTCTATGGCTACACCTTC
TRBD1	-	TRBJ2-2	TRBV25-1	CASSVTRTGETGELFF	TGTGCCAGCAGTGTAACTAGGACAGGGGAAACCGGGGAGCTGTTTTTT